Shown below are 27 T cell receptor beta chains from a single sample sequenced in a study of blood T cell repertoires in COVID-19. Here immunoSEQ multiplex PCR was the method, and the copy in TCRdb shows in-frame clones only, minus some. The sample lists 200,000 to 250,000 clones; around nine tenths were seen once. Sequenced: peripheral blood. The receptors were sampled from a woman in her fifties or sixties with acute or convalescent COVID-19.

V is TRBV5-1 and J is TRBJ1-1, with D possibly being TRBD1 (5 bases). CDR3 length equals 15 residues. Germline V CDR1 and CDR2: SGHRS, YFSETQ. Trimming left V 0 bases short and J 5 bases short, with 14 bases between. CDR3 DNA: TGCGCCAGCAGCTTGGCCCGCGGGAGGGGTACTGAAGCTTTCTTT. Its protein is CASSLARGRGTEAFF. Full variable domain (missing parts from reference TRBV5-1 and TRBJ1-1): KAGVTQTPRYLIKTRGQQVTLSCSPISGHRSVSWYQQTPGQGLQFLFEYFSETQRNKGNFPGRFSGRQFSNSRSEMNVSTLELGDSALYLCASSLARGRGTEAFFGQGTRLTVV.

V and J are TRBV4-3 and TRBJ2-3, with D unclear. Trimming took off 2 bases at V and 4 bases at J, with 19 bases between the two ends. CDR3 length: 17 amino acids. CDR1 and CDR2 from the germline V gene are LGHNA and YSLEER. The CDR3 loop is CASSQTRPPGSADTQYF. Here the CDR3 DNA reads TGCGCCAGCAGCCAAACCCGACCGCCGGGTTCGGCAGATACGCAGTATTTT.

The chain joins TRBV29-1 to TRBJ1-2, with D possibly TRBD1 on 5 matching bases. The germline V gene has CDR1 SQVTM and CDR2 ANQGSEA. V lost 4 bases and J 5 bases, leaving 11 bases between the germline ends. This CDR3 is built from 12 residues. The CDR3 region is CSVGGTLYGYTF. The CDR3, as DNA: TGCAGCGTTGGGGGGACTCTTTATGGCTACACCTTC.

V and J are TRBV10-2 and TRBJ2-6, with D tentatively TRBD2 (5 bases). The CDR3 sequence is 15 residues long. The V gene's germline CDR1 is WSHSY and CDR2 SAAADI. Trimming took off 7 bases at V and 1 base at J, with 11 bases between the two ends. CDR3 in DNA: TGCGCCAGCAAAGCACGGGGTTCTGGGGCCAACGTCCTGACTTTC. Translation: CASKARGSGANVLTF.

The chain uses TRBV4-2 and TRBJ2-3; weak D call: TRBD1 (5 bases). Germline V gene lookup returns CDR1 LGHNA and CDR2 YNFKEQ. The CDR3 is 17 residues long. Deletions cut 1 base from V and 2 bases from J, with 16 bases between. The CDR3 DNA sequence: TGTGCCAGCAGCCAAGGATTTGGGGCAGCTGACACAGATACGCAGTATTTT. Translation: CASSQGFGAADTDTQYF.

The chain recombines TRBV5-1 with TRBJ2-5, with 12 nucleotides matching TRBD2. Germline V gene data show CDR1 as SGHRS and CDR2 as YFSETQ. The CDR3 is 17 residues long. V lost 5 bases, J lost 2 bases, and 10 bases stayed unmatched. CDR3 sequence reads: CASSYYGTSGSQETQYF. CDR3 nucleotide sequence: TGCGCCAGCAGTTACTACGGGACTAGCGGGTCTCAAGAGACCCAGTACTTC.

This sequence joins TRBV30 and TRBJ2-5, with unresolved D. CDR3 size: 11 residues. Germline CDR1 and CDR2: GTSNPN and SVGIG (reference sequence). V was pared by 4 bases and J by 5 bases, with 8 bases between. CDR3 in amino acids: CAWTSWETQYF. CDR3 sequence (DNA): TGTGCCTGGACTAGTTGGGAGACCCAGTACTTC.

CDR3 loop: CASSSRRKGVGYNEQFF. The DNA for the CDR3 is TGTGCCAGCAGCTCCCGTAGAAAGGGAGTTGGCTACAATGAGCAGTTCTTC. This rearrangement joins TRBV7-2 to TRBJ2-1; possibly TRBD2 for D (5 bases). V lost 4 bases to trimming and J lost 3 bases, with 19 bases between them. CDR1 SGHTA and CDR2 FQGNSA come from the germline V gene. This CDR3 comprises 17 residues.

This rearrangement joins TRBV11-2 to TRBJ2-5; 11 bases agree with TRBD2. Trimming removed 4 bases from V and 3 bases from J; junction bases left unmatched: 4. Per the germline V gene, CDR1 is SGHAT and CDR2 is FQNNGV. There are 15 residues in the CDR3. Here the CDR3 DNA reads TGTGCCAGCAGCTCCGGGACTAGCGGCGAAGAGACCCAGTACTTC. As protein: CASSSGTSGEETQYF.

The chain employs TRBV3-1 (or the pseudogene TRBV3-2) and TRBJ1-2, with D perhaps TRBD1 (6 bases). Germline assignment: CDR1 LGHDT and CDR2 YNNKEL (reference sequence). This CDR3 contains 15 residues. V was clipped by 5 bases and J by 4 bases, with 17 bases between them. The CDR3 sequence is CASSKPSGTIYGYTF. The DNA for the CDR3 is TGTGCCAGCAGCAAACCTTCCGGGACAATCTATGGCTACACCTTC.

The chain is built from TRBV18 and TRBJ1-4, with D possibly TRBD1 on 6 matching bases. Per the germline V gene, CDR1 is KGHSH and CDR2 is LQKENI. The CDR3 is 16 amino acids. V shed 3 bases and J shed 7 bases, with 18 bases lying between them. The CDR3 region is CASSPLTGQGSEKLFF. The CDR3 nucleotides read TGTGCCAGCTCACCTCTAACAGGGCAGGGGAGTGAAAAACTGTTTTTT.

The chain carries TRBV5-1 and TRBJ2-1; 9 nucleotides line up with TRBD1. This CDR3 comprises 20 residues. Germline lookup yields CDR1 SGHRS and CDR2 YFSETQ. J was trimmed by 0 bases and V by 2 bases; bases with no gene match: 15. The CDR3 here is CASSFTGGKGRTSSYNEQFF. The CDR3, as DNA: TGCGCCAGCAGCTTTACAGGGGGCAAGGGGCGGACAAGCTCCTACAATGAGCAGTTCTTC. Using reference TRBV5-1 and TRBJ2-1 for the parts outside the CDR3, the full variable domain is KAGVTQTPRYLIKTRGQQVTLSCSPISGHRSVSWYQQTPGQGLQFLFEYFSETQRNKGNFPGRFSGRQFSNSRSEMNVSTLELGDSALYLCASSFTGGKGRTSSYNEQFFGPGTRLTVL.

This chain connects TRBV28 to TRBJ2-1; 10 positions match TRBD2. Trimming at V came to 8 bases and at J to 2 bases, leaving 6 bases not matched to a gene. Germline values: CDR1 MDHEN, CDR2 SYDVKM. The CDR3 totals 15 residues. CDR3: CASWSGREAYNEQFF. The CDR3 DNA is TGTGCCAGCTGGAGCGGGAGGGAGGCCTACAATGAGCAGTTCTTC.

The V and J genes are TRBV7-6 and TRBJ1-6; 8 bases align to TRBD1. The CDR3 is 17 residues long. Germline CDR1 is SGHVS and CDR2 is FNYEAQ. With 1 base clipped from V and 10 bases from J, the junction kept 12 bases outside the gene matches. CDR3 loop: CASSLGAQGGSPSPLHF. The CDR3 region has the DNA TGTGCCAGCAGCTTAGGGGCACAGGGGGGTTCTCCCTCACCCCTCCACTTT.

The chain couples TRBV7-8 to TRBJ2-7; TRBD2 agrees at 11 bases. The length of the CDR3 is 18 residues. Losses at the gene ends were 1 base for V and 2 bases for J; bases not matched to a gene: 10. Germline V lookup: CDR1 SGHVS, CDR2 FQNEAQ. The CDR3 region is CASSLELAGESGAYEQYF. CDR3 bases: TGTGCCAGCAGCTTAGAACTAGCGGGAGAATCTGGGGCCTACGAGCAGTACTTC.

J is TRBJ1-1 and V is TRBV5-1; TRBD1 matches at 10 bases. From germline, CDR1 is SGHRS and CDR2 YFSETQ. This CDR3 contains 19 residues. V trimming: 0 bases; J trimming: 6 bases; junction bases outside the gene matches: 17. The CDR3 sequence is CASSLDTGTGARFEAEAFF. The CDR3 DNA is TGCGCCAGCAGCTTGGATACCGGGACAGGGGCCCGGTTTGAGGCTGAAGCTTTCTTT. Full variable domain (rest looked up from reference TRBV5-1 and TRBJ1-1): KAGVTQTPRYLIKTRGQQVTLSCSPISGHRSVSWYQQTPGQGLQFLFEYFSETQRNKGNFPGRFSGRQFSNSRSEMNVSTLELGDSALYLCASSLDTGTGARFEAEAFFGQGTRLTVV.

The chain uses TRBV27 and TRBJ2-1, with D uncertain. Between the trimmed V and J ends, which lost 5 bases and 3 bases, there was a span of 11 bases. The CDR3 contains 14 residues. In germline, CDR1 is MNHEY, CDR2 SMNVEV (reference sequence). CDR3 sequence (DNA): TGTGCCAGCAGTAATAGCATTCTCTACAATGAGCAGTTCTTC. Residues: CASSNSILYNEQFF.

The chain links TRBV4-3 to TRBJ2-5; maybe TRBD1 (8 bases). Trimming took 4 bases from V and 2 from J, leaving 20 bases between them. The CDR3 length is 17 residues. The V gene's germline CDR1 is LGHNA and CDR2 YSLEER. The CDR3 bases are TGCGCCAGCAGCCCCCGGGGGGAGCGGACAGGGCAAGAGACCCAGTACTTC. It yields the protein CASSPRGERTGQETQYF.

The V call is TRBV19, the J call TRBJ1-3, with TRBD1 matching 8 bases. V dropped 5 bases and J dropped 0; count of bases not matched to a gene: 6. The CDR3 covers 16 residues. CDR1 and CDR2 from the germline V gene are LNHDA and SQIVND (reference sequence). CDR3 sequence: CASSGQGRNSGNTIYF. Here the CDR3 DNA reads TGTGCCAGTAGTGGACAGGGCCGCAACTCTGGAAACACCATATATTTT.

The rearrangement uses TRBV11-2 and TRBJ2-2, with 12 bases aligning to TRBD2. Germline V gene data show CDR1 as SGHAT and CDR2 as FQNNGV. Germline trimming cut 3 bases from V and 4 bases from J; bases unmatched to any gene: 3. CDR3 length equals 16 residues. The CDR3 nucleotides are TGTGCCAGCAGCTTCCTAGCGGGAGGGGGCACCGGGGAGCTGTTTTTT. Its translation is CASSFLAGGGTGELFF.

The chain recombines TRBV4-3 with TRBJ1-4; no clear D gene. Trimming stripped 0 bases from V and 5 bases from J, with 10 bases between. The CDR3 is 15 amino acids. Germline CDR1 is LGHNA and CDR2 is YSLEER. The CDR3 is CASSQDGLINEKLFF. The DNA for the CDR3 is TGCGCCAGCAGCCAAGACGGGTTAATCAATGAAAAACTGTTTTTT.

The chain couples TRBV19 to TRBJ2-4; TRBD1 matches at 9 bases. CDR1 and CDR2 from the germline V gene are LNHDA and SQIVND (reference sequence). J gave up 4 bases and V 5 bases, and 9 bases lay outside the gene matches. This CDR3 spans 16 amino acids. CDR3 loop: CASSPRDREGKNIQYF. CDR3 sequence (DNA): TGTGCCAGTAGTCCGCGGGACAGGGAAGGGAAAAACATTCAGTACTTC. Combining the CDR3 with reference TRBV19 and TRBJ2-4 gives the whole variable domain DGGITQSPKYLFRKEGQNVTLSCEQNLNHDAMYWYRQDPGQGLRLIYYSQIVNDFQKGDIAEGYSVSREKKESFPLTVTSAQKNPTAFYLCASSPRDREGKNIQYFGAGTRLSVL.

The chain has TRBV11-3 and TRBJ2-3; a possible D gene is TRBD2 (6 bases). Trimming cost V 0 bases and J 8 bases, with 15 bases left between them. The CDR3 has 15 residues. CDR1 and CDR2 from the germline V gene are SGHNT and YENEEA. The CDR3 protein is CASSLEGTSASTQYF. DNA of the CDR3: TGTGCCAGCAGCTTAGAAGGGACTTCGGCCAGTACGCAGTATTTT.

This clone was observed a single time. The gene calls are TRBV6-5 and TRBJ2-7, with 13 bases lining up with TRBD2. The CDR3 length is 15 residues. V shed 6 bases and J 0 bases; nucleotides not matched to a gene: 2. From germline, CDR1 is MNHEY and CDR2 SVGAGI. The CDR3: CASRGTSGDSYEQYF. CDR3 DNA sequence: TGTGCCAGCAGGGGGACTAGCGGGGACTCCTACGAGCAGTACTTC.

J is TRBJ1-4 and V is TRBV7-9; no firm D call. The CDR3 runs 14 residues. In germline, CDR1 is SEHNR, CDR2 FQNEAQ (reference sequence). Trimming cost V 5 bases and J 5 bases, with 12 bases left between them. This CDR3 is CASSASRPNEKLFF. CDR3 nucleotides: TGTGCCAGCAGCGCGAGTCGCCCGAATGAAAAACTGTTTTTT.

The CDR3 DNA reads as TGTGCCAGCAGCTTGGGAGGAGCGGGGGGGCGAACAGATACGCAGTATTTT. As protein: CASSLGGAGGRTDTQYF. This rearrangement joins TRBV5-4 to TRBJ2-3, with 10 bases fitting TRBD2. Trimming at V came to 0 bases and at J to 3 bases, leaving 7 bases not matched to a gene. The germline gives CDR1 SGHNT, CDR2 YYREEE (reference sequence). This CDR3 is built from 17 residues.

V usage is TRBV7-2 and J usage is TRBJ2-1; TRBD2 aligns across 7 bases. Germline CDR1 reads SGHTA; CDR2 reads FQGNSA. Trimming at V came to 0 bases and at J to 2 bases, leaving 4 bases not matched to a gene. The CDR3 is made up of 16 amino acids. Here the CDR3 reads CASSLAILAAYNEQFF. DNA of the CDR3: TGTGCCAGCAGCTTAGCAATCCTAGCGGCCTACAATGAGCAGTTCTTC. The full variable domain, completed using reference TRBV7-2 and TRBJ2-1, is GAGVSQSPSNKVTEKGKDVELRCDPISGHTALYWYRQSLGQGLEFLIYFQGNSAPDKSGLPSDRFSAERTGGSVSTLTIQRTQQEDSAVYLCASSLAILAAYNEQFFGPGTRLTVL.